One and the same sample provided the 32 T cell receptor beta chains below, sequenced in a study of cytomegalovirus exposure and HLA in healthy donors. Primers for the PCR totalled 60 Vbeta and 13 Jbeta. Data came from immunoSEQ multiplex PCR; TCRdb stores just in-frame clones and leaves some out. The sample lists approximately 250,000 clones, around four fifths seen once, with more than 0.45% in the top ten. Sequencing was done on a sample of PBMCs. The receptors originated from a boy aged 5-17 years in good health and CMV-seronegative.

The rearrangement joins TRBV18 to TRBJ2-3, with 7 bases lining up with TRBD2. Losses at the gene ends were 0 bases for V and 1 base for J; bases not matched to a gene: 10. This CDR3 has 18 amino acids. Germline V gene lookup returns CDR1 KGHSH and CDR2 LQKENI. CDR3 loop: CASSPPLWTSPGTDTQYF. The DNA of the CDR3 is TGTGCCAGCTCACCACCCCTGTGGACTAGTCCTGGCACAGATACGCAGTATTTT.

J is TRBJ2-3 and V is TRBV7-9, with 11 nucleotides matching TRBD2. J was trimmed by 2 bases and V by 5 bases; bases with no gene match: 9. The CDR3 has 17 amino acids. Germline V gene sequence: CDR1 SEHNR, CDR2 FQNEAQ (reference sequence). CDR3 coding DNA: TGTGCCAGCAGCCAGAATTTAGCGGGGGGGCCCACAGATACGCAGTATTTT. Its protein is CASSQNLAGGPTDTQYF.

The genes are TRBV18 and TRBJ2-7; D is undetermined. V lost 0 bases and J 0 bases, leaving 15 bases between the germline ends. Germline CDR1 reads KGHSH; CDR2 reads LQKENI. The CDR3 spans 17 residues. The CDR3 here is CASSPPNTPYSSYEQYF. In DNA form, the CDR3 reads TGTGCCAGCTCACCACCAAATACGCCGTATAGCTCCTACGAGCAGTACTTC.

As DNA, the CDR3 is TGTGCCAGCAGCTGGGGACAGCACTCTGGAAACACCATATATTTT. Translation gives CASSWGQHSGNTIYF. The rearrangement uses TRBV7-9 and TRBJ1-3; 7 nucleotides agree with TRBD1. Germline V gene data show CDR1 as SEHNR and CDR2 as FQNEAQ (reference sequence). The length of the CDR3 is 15 residues. Trimming took 4 bases from V and 0 from J; bases not matched to a gene: 3.

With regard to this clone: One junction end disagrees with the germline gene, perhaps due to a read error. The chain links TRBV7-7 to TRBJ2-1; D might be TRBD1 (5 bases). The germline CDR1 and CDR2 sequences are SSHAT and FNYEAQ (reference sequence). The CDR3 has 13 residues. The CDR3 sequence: CASSLDSYNEQFF. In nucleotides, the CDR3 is TGTGCTAGCAGCTTAGACAGCTACAATGAGCAGTTCTTC.

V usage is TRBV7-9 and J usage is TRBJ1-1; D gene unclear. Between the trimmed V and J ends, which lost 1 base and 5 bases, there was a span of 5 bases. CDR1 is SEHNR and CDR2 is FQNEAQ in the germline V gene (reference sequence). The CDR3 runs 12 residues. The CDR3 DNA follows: TGTGCCAGCAGCTTAGGCGCAACTGAAGCTTTCTTT. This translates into CASSLGATEAFF.

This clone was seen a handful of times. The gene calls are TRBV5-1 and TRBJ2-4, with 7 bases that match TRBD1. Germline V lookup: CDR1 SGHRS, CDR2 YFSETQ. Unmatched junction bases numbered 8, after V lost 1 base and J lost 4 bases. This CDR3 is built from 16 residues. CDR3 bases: TGCGCCAGCAGCTTGAGGGGGCCTAGCCCTAAAAACATTCAGTACTTC. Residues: CASSLRGPSPKNIQYF. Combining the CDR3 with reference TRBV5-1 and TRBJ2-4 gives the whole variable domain KAGVTQTPRYLIKTRGQQVTLSCSPISGHRSVSWYQQTPGQGLQFLFEYFSETQRNKGNFPGRFSGRQFSNSRSEMNVSTLELGDSALYLCASSLRGPSPKNIQYFGAGTRLSVL.

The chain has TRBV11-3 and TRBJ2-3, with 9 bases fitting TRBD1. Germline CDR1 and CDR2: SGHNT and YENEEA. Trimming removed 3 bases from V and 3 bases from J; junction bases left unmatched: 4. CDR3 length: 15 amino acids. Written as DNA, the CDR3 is TGTGCCAGCAGCTTCGGGACAGGGTTGACAGATACGCAGTATTTT. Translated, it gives CASSFGTGLTDTQYF. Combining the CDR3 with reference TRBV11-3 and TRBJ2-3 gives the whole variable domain EAGVVQSPRYKIIEKKQPVAFWCNPISGHNTLYWYLQNLGQGPELLIRYENEEAVDDSQLPKDRFSAERLKGVDSTLKIQPAELGDSAVYLCASSFGTGLTDTQYFGPGTRLTVL.

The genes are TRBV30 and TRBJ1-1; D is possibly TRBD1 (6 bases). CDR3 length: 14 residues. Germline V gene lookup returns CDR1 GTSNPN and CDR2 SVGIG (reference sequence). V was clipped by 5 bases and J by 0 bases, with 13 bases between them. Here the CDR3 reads CAWGAGHLNTEAFF. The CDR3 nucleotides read TGTGCCTGGGGAGCGGGACACCTGAACACTGAAGCTTTCTTT.

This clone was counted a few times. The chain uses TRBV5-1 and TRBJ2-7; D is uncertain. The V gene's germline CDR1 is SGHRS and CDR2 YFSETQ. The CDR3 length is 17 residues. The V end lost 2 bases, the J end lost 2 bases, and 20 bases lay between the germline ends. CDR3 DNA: TGCGCCAGCAGCTTTTCCCGCGAAGGCCTCAGGCCCTACGAGCAGTACTTC. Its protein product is CASSFSREGLRPYEQYF.

The CDR3 DNA reads TGTGCCAGACAGCCACCCTTGAACACTGAAGCTTTCTTT. The encoded protein is CARQPPLNTEAFF. J is TRBJ1-1 and V is TRBV2; D not certain. The length of the CDR3 is 13 residues. Trimming cost V 9 bases and J 0 bases, with 11 bases left between them. Germline V gene data show CDR1 as SNHLY and CDR2 as FYNNEI.

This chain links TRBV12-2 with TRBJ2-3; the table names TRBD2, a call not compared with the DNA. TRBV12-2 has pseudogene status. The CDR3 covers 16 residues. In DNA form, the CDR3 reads TGTGCAAGTCGCTTCCCACTAGCGGGGGTCACAGATACGCAGTATTTT. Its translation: CASRFPLAGVTDTQYF.

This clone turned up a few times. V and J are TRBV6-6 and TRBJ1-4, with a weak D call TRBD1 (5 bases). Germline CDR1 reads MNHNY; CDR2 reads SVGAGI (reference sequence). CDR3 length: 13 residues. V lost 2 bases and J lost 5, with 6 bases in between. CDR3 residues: CASSYGGNEKLFF. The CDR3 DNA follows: TGTGCCAGCAGTTACGGGGGGAATGAAAAACTGTTTTTT.

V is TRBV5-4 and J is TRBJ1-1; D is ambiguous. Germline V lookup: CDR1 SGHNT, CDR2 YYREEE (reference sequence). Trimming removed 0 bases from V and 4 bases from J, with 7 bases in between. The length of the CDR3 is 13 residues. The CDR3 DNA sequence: TGTGCCAGCAGCTTGGTAGGGAGCACTGAAGCTTTCTTT. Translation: CASSLVGSTEAFF.

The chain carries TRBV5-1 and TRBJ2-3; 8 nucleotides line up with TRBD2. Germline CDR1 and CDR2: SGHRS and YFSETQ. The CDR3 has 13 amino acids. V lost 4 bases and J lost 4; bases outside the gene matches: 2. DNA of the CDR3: TGCGCCAGCAGCGGGACTAGGGCAGATACGCAGTATTTT. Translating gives CASSGTRADTQYF.

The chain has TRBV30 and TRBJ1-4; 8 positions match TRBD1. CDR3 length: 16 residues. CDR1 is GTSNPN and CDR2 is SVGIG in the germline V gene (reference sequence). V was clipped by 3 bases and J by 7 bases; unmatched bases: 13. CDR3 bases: TGTGCCTGGAGGGCCTCGTGGGGACAGGACGCTGAAAAACTGTTTTTT. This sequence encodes CAWRASWGQDAEKLFF.

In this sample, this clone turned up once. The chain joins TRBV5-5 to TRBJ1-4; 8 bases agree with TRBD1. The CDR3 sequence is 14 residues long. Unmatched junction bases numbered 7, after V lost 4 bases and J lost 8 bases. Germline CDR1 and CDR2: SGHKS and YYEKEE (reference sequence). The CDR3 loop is CASSLDRAGEKLFF. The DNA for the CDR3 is TGTGCCAGCAGCCTGGACAGGGCGGGCGAAAAACTGTTTTTT.

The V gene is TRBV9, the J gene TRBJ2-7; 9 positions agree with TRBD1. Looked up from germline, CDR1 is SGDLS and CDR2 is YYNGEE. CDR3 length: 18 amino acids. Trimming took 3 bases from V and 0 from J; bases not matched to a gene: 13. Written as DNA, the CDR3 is TGTGCCAGCAGCGGCGGGGGACAGGGATCCCCAACCTCCTACGAGCAGTACTTC. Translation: CASSGGGQGSPTSYEQYF.

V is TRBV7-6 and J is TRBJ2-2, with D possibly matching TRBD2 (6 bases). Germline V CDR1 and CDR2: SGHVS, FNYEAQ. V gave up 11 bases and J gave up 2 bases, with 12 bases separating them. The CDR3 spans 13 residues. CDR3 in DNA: TGTGCCTCGTCGGGAGTTAACACCGGGGAGCTGTTTTTT. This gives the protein CASSGVNTGELFF. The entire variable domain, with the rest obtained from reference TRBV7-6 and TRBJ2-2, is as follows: GAGVSQSPRYKVTKRGQDVALRCDPISGHVSLYWYRQALGQGPEFLTYFNYEAQQDKSGLPNDRFSAERPEGSISTLTIQRTEQRDSAMYRCASSGVNTGELFFGEGSRLTVL.

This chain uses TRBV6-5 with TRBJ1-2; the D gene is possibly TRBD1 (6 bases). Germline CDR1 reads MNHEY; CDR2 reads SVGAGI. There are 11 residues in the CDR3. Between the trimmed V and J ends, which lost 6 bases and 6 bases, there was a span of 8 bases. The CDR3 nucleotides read TGTGCCAGCAGCAACAGGGATGGCTACACCTTC. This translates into CASSNRDGYTF.

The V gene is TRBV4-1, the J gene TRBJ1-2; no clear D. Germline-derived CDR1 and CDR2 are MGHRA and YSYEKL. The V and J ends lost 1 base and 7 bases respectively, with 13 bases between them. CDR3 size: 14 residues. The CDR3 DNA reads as TGCGCCAGCAGCCAAGTTTCGGCCGGCGGTGGCTACACCTTC. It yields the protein CASSQVSAGGGYTF.

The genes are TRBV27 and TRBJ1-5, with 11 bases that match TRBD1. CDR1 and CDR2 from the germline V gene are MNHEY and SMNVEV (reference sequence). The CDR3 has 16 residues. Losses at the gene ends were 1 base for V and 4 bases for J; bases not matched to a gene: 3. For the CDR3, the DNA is TGTGCCAGCAGTTTATTTGGGACAGGGGGTAATCAGCCCCAGCATTTT. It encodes CASSLFGTGGNQPQHF.

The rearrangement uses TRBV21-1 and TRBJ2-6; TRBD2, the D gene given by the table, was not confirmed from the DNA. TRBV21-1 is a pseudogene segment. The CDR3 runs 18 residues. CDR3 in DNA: TGTGCCAGCAGCAAAGGGGCGGGAGGGGGCTCTGGGGCCAACGTCCTGACTTTC. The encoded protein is CASSKGAGGGSGANVLTF.

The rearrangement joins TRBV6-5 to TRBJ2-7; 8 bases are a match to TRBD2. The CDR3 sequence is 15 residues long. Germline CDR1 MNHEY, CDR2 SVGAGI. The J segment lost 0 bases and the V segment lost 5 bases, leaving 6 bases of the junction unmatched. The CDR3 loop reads CASSPLAGVSYEQYF. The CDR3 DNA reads TGTGCCAGCAGTCCGCTAGCGGGTGTCTCCTACGAGCAGTACTTC.

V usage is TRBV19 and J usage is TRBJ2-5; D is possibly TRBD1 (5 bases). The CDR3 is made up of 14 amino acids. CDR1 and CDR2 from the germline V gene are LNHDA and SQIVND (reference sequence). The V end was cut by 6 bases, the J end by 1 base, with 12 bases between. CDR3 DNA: TGTGCCAGTAGCAATACAGGCCTCCAAGAGACCCAGTACTTC. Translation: CASSNTGLQETQYF.

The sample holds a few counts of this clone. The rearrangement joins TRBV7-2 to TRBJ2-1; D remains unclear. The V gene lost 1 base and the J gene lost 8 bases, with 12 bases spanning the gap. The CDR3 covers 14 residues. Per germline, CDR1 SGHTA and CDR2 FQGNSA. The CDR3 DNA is TGTGCCAGCAGCTTAGGTATGATGCAGTATGAGCAGTTCTTC. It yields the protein CASSLGMMQYEQFF. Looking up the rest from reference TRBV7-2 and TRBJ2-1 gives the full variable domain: GAGVSQSPSNKVTEKGKDVELRCDPISGHTALYWYRQSLGQGLEFLIYFQGNSAPDKSGLPSDRFSAERTGGSVSTLTIQRTQQEDSAVYLCASSLGMMQYEQFFGPGTRLTVL.

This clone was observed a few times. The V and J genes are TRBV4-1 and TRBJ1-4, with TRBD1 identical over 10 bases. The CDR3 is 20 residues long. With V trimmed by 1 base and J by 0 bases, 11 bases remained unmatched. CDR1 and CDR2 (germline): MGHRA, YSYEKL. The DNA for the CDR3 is TGCGCCAGCAGCCAAGTGAGGGGGACAGGGGAAAGCCCAACTAATGAAAAACTGTTTTTT. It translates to CASSQVRGTGESPTNEKLFF.

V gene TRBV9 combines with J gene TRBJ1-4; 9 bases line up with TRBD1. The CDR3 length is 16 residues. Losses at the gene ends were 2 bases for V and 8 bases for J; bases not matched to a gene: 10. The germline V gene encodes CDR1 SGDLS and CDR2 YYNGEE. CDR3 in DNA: TGTGCCAGCAGCGTTGACACAGGGGGCTTTGGGGAAAAACTGTTTTTT. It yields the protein CASSVDTGGFGEKLFF.

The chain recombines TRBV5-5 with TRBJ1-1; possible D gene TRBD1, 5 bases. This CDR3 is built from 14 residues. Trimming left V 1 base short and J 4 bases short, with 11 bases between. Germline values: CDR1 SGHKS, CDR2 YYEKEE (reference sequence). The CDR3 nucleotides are TGTGCCAGCAGCTTGCGGGGGGGAACCACTGAAGCTTTCTTT. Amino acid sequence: CASSLRGGTTEAFF.

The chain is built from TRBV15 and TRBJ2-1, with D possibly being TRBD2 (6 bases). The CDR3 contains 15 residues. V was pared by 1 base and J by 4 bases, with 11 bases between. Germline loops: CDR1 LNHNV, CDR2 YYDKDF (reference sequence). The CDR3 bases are TGTGCCACCAGCAGAGGGTTGGCGGGGTACAATGAGCAGTTCTTC. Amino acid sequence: CATSRGLAGYNEQFF.

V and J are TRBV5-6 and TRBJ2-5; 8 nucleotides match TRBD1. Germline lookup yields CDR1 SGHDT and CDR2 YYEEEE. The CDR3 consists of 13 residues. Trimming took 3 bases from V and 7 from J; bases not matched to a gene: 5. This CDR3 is CASSSPGTGTQYF. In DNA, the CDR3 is TGTGCCAGCAGCTCGCCCGGGACAGGGACCCAGTACTTC.

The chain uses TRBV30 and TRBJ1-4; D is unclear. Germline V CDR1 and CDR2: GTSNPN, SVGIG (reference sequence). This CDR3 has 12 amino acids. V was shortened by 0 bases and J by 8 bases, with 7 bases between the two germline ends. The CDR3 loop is CAWSVSGEKLFF. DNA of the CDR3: TGTGCCTGGAGTGTTTCAGGAGAAAAACTGTTTTTT.